This T cell receptor (beta chain) was identified in a study of T cells after yellow fever vaccination. This clonotype occurred a few times. Antigen specificity is unknown. TCRdb re-derived calls from the 5' RACE reads in MiXCR, one entry per CDR3 protein. The table has hundreds of thousands of distinct CDR3 sequences, about 5.2% seen once. This CDR3 contains 15 residues. Study results and caveats: Abundant clonotypes (contaminants from the bulk population) could be present in FACS-sorted repertoires. The study re-detected most primary-vaccination clones after the booster (nearly 97% CD4, roughly 88% CD8).

Sequencing used CD4+ T cells sorted from PBMCs, obtained on the day of the yellow fever booster vaccination. This sequence originates from a man aged 18 to 29 who received the YFV17D yellow fever vaccine. The gene calls are TRBV21-1 and TRBJ2-3; TRBD1 is taken as the D call from the table, unchecked against the DNA. TRBV21-1 is termed a pseudogene. DNA for the CDR3: TGTGCCAGCAGCAAAAAGTATGCGGGGGAGGATACGCAGTATTTT. Protein sequence: CASSKKYAGEDTQYF.